The rows below give T cell receptor beta chains drawn from one sample of a study of shared clonotypes between healthy human individuals. Assay used: immunoSEQ multiplex PCR; TCRdb lists only in-frame clones, some missing. The table lists 400,000 to 600,000 clones, about 75% of them singletons. Sequencing used PBMCs. Receptors were obtained from a middle-aged woman in good health. Some clones in this sample may be carry-over from other donors' samples. CDR3s include the opening cysteine and the closing phenylalanine or tryptophan. D genes are given only for firm matches. The size field is filled for only some rows; it gives once, few, many or a size class.

CDR3aa: CASSLLAGDYKQYF; CDR3nt: TGTGCCAGCAGTTTACTAGCGGGAGACTATAAACAGTACTTC; v_gene: TRBV28; j_gene: TRBJ2-5; d_gene: TRBD2; abundance: NA
CDR3aa: CASSFRGSGNTIYF; CDR3nt: TGTGCCAGCAGTTTCAGGGGTTCTGGAAACACCATATATTTT; v_gene: TRBV28; j_gene: TRBJ1-3; d_gene: NA; abundance: NA
CDR3aa: CATSRDIRSGSPEAFF; CDR3nt: TGTGCCACCAGCAGAGATATACGGTCCGGAAGCCCTGAAGCTTTCTTT; v_gene: TRBV15; j_gene: TRBJ1-1; d_gene: NA; abundance: NA
CDR3aa: CASSVTGGLGYIQYF; CDR3nt: TGTGCCAGCAGCGTTACGGGAGGATTGGGGTACATTCAGTACTTC; v_gene: TRBV9; j_gene: TRBJ2-4; d_gene: TRBD2; abundance: NA
CDR3aa: CSVTATRDRGLSGNTIYF; CDR3nt: TGCAGCGTAACCGCGACTAGGGACAGGGGACTCTCTGGAAACACCATATATTTT; v_gene: TRBV29-1; j_gene: TRBJ1-3; d_gene: TRBD1; abundance: NA
CDR3aa: CASSLAGGGTSYEQYF; CDR3nt: TGCGCCAGCAGCTTGGCCGGCGGGGGCACCTCCTACGAGCAGTACTTC; v_gene: TRBV5-1; j_gene: TRBJ2-7; d_gene: NA; abundance: NA
CDR3aa: CASSLNPSAGMNTGELFF; CDR3nt: TGTGCCAGCAGCTTAAATCCTTCAGCGGGGATGAACACCGGGGAGCTGTTTTTT; v_gene: TRBV7-2; j_gene: TRBJ2-2; d_gene: TRBD2; abundance: NA
CDR3aa: CASRKDSIGEAFF; CDR3nt: TGTGCCAGCAGGAAGGACTCAATAGGTGAAGCTTTCTTT; v_gene: TRBV6-6; j_gene: TRBJ1-1; d_gene: NA; abundance: NA
CDR3aa: CASSLRGGGANVLTF; CDR3nt: TGTGCCAGCAGCTTGCGTGGCGGTGGGGCCAACGTCCTGACTTTC; v_gene: TRBV5-6; j_gene: TRBJ2-6; d_gene: NA; abundance: NA
CDR3aa: CASSPTTTGYNEKLFF; CDR3nt: TGTGCCAGCTCACCAACTACGACAGGGTATAATGAAAAACTGTTTTTT; v_gene: TRBV18; j_gene: TRBJ1-4; d_gene: TRBD1; abundance: few
CDR3aa: CASSEADGLNTEAFF; CDR3nt: TGTGCCAGCAGTGAAGCGGACGGATTGAACACTGAAGCTTTCTTT; v_gene: TRBV6-1; j_gene: TRBJ1-1; d_gene: NA; abundance: NA
CDR3aa: CASSAQLGTGQTQYF; CDR3nt: TGTGCCAGCAGCGCCCAACTCGGAACCGGGCAGACCCAGTACTTC; v_gene: TRBV9; j_gene: TRBJ2-5; d_gene: NA; abundance: NA
CDR3aa: CASSLSGLYEQYF; CDR3nt: TGTGCCAGCAGCTTATCGGGGCTATACGAGCAGTACTTC; v_gene: TRBV11-1; j_gene: TRBJ2-7; d_gene: NA; abundance: NA
CDR3aa: CASSNSGRAYTGELFF; CDR3nt: TGTGCCAGCAGTAATAGCGGGAGGGCCTATACCGGGGAGCTGTTTTTT; v_gene: TRBV27; j_gene: TRBJ2-2; d_gene: TRBD2; abundance: NA